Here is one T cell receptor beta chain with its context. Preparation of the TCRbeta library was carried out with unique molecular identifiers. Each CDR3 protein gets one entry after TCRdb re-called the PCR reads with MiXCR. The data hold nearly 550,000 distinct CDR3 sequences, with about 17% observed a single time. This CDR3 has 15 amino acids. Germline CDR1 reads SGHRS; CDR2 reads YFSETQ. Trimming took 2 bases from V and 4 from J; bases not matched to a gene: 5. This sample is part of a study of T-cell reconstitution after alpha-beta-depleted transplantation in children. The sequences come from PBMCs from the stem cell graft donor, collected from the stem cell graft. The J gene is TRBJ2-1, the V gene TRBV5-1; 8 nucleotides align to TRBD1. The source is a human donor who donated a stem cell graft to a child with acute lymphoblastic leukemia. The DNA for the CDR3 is TGCGCCAGCAGCTTTCAGGGGGCGCAGTACAATGAGCAGTTCTTC. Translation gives CASSFQGAQYNEQFF.